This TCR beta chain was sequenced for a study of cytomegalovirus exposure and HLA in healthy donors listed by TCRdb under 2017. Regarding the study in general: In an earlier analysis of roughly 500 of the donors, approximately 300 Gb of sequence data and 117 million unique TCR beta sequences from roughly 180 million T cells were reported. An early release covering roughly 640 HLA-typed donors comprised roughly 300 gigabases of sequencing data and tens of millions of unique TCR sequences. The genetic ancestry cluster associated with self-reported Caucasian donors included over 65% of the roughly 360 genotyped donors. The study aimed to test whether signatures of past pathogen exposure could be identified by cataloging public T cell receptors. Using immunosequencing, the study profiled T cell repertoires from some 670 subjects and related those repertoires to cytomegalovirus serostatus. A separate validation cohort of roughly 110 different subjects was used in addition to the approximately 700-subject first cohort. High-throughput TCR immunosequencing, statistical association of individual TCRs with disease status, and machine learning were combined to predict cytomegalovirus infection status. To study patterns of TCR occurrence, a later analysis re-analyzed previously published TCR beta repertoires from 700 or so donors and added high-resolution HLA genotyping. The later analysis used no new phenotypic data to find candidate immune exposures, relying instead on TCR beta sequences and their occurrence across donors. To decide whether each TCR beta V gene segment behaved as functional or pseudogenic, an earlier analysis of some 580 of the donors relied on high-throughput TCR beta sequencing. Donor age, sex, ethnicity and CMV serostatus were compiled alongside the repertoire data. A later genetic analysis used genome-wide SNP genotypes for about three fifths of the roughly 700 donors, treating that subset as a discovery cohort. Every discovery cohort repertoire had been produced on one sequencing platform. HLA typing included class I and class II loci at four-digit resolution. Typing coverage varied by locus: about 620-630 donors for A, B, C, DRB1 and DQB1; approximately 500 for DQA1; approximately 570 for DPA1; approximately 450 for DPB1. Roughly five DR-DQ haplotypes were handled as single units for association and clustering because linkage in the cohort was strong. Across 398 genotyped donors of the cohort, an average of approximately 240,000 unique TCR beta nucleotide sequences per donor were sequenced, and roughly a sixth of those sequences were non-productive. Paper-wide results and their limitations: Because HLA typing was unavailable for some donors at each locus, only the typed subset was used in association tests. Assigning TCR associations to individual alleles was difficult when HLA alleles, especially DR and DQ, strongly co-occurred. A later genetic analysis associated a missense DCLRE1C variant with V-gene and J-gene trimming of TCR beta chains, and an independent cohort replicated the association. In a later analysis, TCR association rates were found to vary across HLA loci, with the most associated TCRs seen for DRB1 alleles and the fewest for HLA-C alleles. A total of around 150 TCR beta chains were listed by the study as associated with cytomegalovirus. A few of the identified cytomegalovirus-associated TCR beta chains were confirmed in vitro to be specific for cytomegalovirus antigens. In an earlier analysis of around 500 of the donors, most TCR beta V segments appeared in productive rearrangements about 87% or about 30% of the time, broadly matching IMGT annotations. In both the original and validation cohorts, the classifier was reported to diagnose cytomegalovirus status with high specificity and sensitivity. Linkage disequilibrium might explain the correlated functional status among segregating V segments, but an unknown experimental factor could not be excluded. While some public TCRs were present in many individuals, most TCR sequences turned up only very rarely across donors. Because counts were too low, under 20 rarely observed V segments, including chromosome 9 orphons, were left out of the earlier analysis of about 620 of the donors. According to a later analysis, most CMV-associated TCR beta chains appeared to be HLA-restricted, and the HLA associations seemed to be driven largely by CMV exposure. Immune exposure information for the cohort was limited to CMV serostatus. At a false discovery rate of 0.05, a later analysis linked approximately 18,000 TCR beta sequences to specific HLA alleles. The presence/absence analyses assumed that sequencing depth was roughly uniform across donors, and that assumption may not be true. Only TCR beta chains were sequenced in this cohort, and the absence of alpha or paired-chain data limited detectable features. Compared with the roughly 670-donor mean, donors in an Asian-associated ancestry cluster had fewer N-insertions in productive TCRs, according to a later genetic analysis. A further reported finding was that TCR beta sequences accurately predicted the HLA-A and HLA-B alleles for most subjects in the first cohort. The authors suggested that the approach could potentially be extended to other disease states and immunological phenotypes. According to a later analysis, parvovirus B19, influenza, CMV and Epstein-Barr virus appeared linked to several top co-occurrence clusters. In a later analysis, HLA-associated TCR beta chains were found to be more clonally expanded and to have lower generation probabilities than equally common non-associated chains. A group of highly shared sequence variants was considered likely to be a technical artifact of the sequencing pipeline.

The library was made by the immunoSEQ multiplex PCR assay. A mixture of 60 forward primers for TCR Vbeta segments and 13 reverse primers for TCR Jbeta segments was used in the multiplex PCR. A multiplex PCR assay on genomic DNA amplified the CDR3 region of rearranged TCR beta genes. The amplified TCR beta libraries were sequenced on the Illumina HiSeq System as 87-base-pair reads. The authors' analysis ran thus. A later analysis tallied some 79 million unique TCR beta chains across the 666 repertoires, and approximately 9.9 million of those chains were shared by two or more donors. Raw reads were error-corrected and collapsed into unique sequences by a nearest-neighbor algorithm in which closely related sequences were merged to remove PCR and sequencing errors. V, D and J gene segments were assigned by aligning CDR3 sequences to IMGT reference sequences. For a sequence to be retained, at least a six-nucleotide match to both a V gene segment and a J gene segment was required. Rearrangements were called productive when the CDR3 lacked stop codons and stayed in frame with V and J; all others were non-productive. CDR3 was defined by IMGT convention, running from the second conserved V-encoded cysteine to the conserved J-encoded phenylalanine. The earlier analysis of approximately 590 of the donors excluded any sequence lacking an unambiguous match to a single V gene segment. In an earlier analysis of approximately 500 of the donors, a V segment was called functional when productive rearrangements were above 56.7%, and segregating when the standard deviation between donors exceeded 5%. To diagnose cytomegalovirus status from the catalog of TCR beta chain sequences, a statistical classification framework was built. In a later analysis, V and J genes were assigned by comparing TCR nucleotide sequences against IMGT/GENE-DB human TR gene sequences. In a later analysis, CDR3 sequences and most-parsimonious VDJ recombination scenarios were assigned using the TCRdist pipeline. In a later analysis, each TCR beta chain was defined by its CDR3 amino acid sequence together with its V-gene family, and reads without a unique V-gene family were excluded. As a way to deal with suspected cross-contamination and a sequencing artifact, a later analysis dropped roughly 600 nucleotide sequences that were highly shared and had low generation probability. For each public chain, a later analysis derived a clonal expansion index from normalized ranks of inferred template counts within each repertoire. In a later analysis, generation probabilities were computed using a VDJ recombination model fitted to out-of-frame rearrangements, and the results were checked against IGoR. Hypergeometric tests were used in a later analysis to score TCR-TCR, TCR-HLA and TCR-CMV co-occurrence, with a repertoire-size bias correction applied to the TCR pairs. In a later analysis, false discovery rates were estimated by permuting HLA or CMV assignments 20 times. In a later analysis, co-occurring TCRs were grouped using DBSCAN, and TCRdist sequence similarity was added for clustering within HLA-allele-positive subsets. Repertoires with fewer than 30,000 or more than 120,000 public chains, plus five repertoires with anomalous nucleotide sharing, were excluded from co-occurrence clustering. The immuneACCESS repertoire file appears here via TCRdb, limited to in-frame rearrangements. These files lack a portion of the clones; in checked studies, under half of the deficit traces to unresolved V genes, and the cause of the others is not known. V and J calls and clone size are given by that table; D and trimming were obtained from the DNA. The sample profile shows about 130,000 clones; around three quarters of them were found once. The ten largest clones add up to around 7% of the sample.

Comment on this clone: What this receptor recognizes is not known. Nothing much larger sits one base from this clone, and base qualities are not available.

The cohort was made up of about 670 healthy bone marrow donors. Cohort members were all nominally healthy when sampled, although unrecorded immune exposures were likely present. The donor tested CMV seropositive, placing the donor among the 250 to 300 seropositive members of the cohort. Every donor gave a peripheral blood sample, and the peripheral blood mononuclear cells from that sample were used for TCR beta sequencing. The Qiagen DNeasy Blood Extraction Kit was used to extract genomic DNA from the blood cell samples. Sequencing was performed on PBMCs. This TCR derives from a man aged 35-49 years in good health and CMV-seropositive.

The bases are TGTGCCAGTAGCCTTAGACAGGGGGCGGTTAATGAAAAACTGTTTTTT. This codes for CASSLRQGAVNEKLFF. The rearranged chain carries TRBV19 and TRBJ1-4, and 10 junction bases match TRBD1. The CDR3 runs 16 residues from the cysteine to the phenylalanine. CDR3 DNA only is kept here, 48 bases in frame from base 1. V has 6 bases trimmed and J has 4 bases trimmed; junction bases matching no gene number 8. Via the germline V gene (reference sequence), CDR1 is LNHDA and CDR2 SQIVND. Beyond the CDR3, the reference TRBV19 and TRBJ1-4 genes provide the residues; the full variable domain reads: DGGITQSPKYLFRKEGQNVTLSCEQNLNHDAMYWYRQDPGQGLRLIYYSQIVNDFQKGDIAEGYSVSREKKESFPLTVTSAQKNPTAFYLCASSLRQGAVNEKLFFGSGTQLSVL.